This section outlines one T cell receptor beta chain sequence together with its context. The antigen is undetermined. These data are taken from a study of PD-1 blockade in classical Hodgkin lymphoma. Overall study results and limits: No one has yet defined what causes the repertoire differences, which may be disease activity or prior therapy. Relapsed/refractory patients reportedly had lower baseline diversity than newly diagnosed patients.

Data came from immunoSEQ multiplex PCR; TCRdb stores just in-frame clones and leaves some out. The sample carries around 17,000 clones, around 90% recorded once. Sample time point: newly diagnosed, previously untreated cHL patient sample. Newly diagnosed classical Hodgkin lymphoma PBMCs, still untreated, provided the comparison samples. The CDR3 has 12 amino acids. Germline loops: CDR1 LGHNT, CDR2 FRNRAP. V shed 8 bases and J shed 3 bases, with 10 bases lying between them. The clonotype comes from a human donor with classical Hodgkin lymphoma. The sample comprised peripheral blood mononuclear cells (PBMCs). The rearrangement uses TRBV12-5 and TRBJ2-5; D is tentatively TRBD1 or TRBD2 (6 bases each). CDR3 sequence: CASRGAEETQYF. DNA of the CDR3: TGTGCTAGTAGGGGGGCTGAAGAGACCCAGTACTTC.